These T cell receptor beta chains were read from a single sample in a study of blood T cell repertoires in COVID-19. Repertoires were generated with immunoSEQ multiplex PCR, while TCRdb's copy carries only in-frame clones and drops some. The sample lists around 280,000 clones; about 86% were seen once. The sequencing input was peripheral blood. The source is a woman aged 25 to 45 who had recovered from COVID-19. Each CDR3 is given with its conserved first and last residue. A D gene is named only where the DNA matches it firmly. Clone size is given for some rows only: seen once, a few or many times, or a class if the clone is expanded.

J | D | V | size | length | DNA | CDR3
TRBJ2-2 | TRBD2 | TRBV9 | NA | 16 | TGTGCCAGCAGCCCAACTAGCGGGAGGGCCTCCGGGGAGCTGTTTTTT | CASSPTSGRASGELFF
TRBJ1-2 | NA | TRBV19 | NA | 15 | TGTGCCAGTACCCCTAGAGGACAACCTAACTATGGCTACACCTTC | CASTPRGQPNYGYTF
TRBJ2-1 | NA | TRBV7-7 | once | 12 | TGTGCTAGCAGCTTAAACGGGGGTGAGCAGTTCTTC | CASSLNGGEQFF
TRBJ2-1 | NA | TRBV28 | NA | 14 | TGTGCCAGCAGCCTCCAAGGGCGGGACAATGAGCAGTTCTTC | CASSLQGRDNEQFF
TRBJ2-1 | TRBD1 | TRBV19 | NA | 16 | TGTGCCAGTAGTAGAAGAACCGGGACAGGGATAGATGAGCAGTTCTTC | CASSRRTGTGIDEQFF
TRBJ1-1 | NA | TRBV3-1/TRBV3-2 | NA | 12 | TGTGCCAGCAGCCCCGGGATTACTGAAGCTTTCTTT | CASSPGITEAFF
TRBJ2-3 | TRBD1 | TRBV7-9 | NA | 14 | TGTGCCAGCAGCTCCCAGACAGGGCCGGATACGCAGTATTTT | CASSSQTGPDTQYF
TRBJ2-5 | TRBD1 | TRBV2 | NA | 14 | TGTGCCAGTACCCTGGACAGGGGACTAGAGACCCAGTACTTC | CASTLDRGLETQYF
TRBJ1-5 | NA | TRBV28 | few | 12 | TGTGCCAGCAGTTCCCGTCAGCAGCCCCAGCATTTT | CASSSRQQPQHF
TRBJ2-7 | NA | TRBV19 | NA | 17 | TGTGCCAGTAGCCAAAACCGACAGACTTTGAGCTCCTACGAGCAGTACTTC | CASSQNRQTLSSYEQYF
TRBJ2-7 | NA | TRBV27 | NA | 17 | TGTGCCAGCAGTTTCCGTACAGGGACGGAGATCTCCTACGAGCAGTACTTC | CASSFRTGTEISYEQYF
TRBJ2-7 | TRBD2 | TRBV27 | NA | 15 | TGTGCCAGCAGTTATTCCGGGACTACGGCCTACGAGCAGTACTTC | CASSYSGTTAYEQYF
TRBJ2-3 | NA | TRBV5-5 | NA | 15 | TGTGCCAGCAGCCCCCCGGGGAAGAGCACAGATACGCAGTATTTT | CASSPPGKSTDTQYF
TRBJ1-2 | NA | TRBV5-4 | NA | 13 | TGTGCCAGCTGGGGGGAGATGGACTATGGCTACACCTTC | CASWGEMDYGYTF
TRBJ2-7 | TRBD2 | TRBV3-1/TRBV3-2 | few | 14 | TGTGCCAGCACCTCGACTAGCGGAGCCTACGAGCAGTACTTC | CASTSTSGAYEQYF
TRBJ2-7 | NA | TRBV2 | NA | 12 | TGTGCCAGCAAATCGAGGAATCTCGAGCAGTACTTC | CASKSRNLEQYF
TRBJ2-3 | TRBD2 | TRBV2 | NA | 16 | TGTGCCAGCAGTCCCGCGGGAGGGCCGTACACAGATACGCAGTATTTT | CASSPAGGPYTDTQYF
TRBJ1-2 | TRBD1 | TRBV19 | NA | 17 | TGTGCCAGTAGTATATCTATGAGCGGACAGGCGTCGTATGGCTACACCTTC | CASSISMSGQASYGYTF
TRBJ2-1 | TRBD1 | TRBV7-2 | NA | 15 | TGTGCCAGCAGCTTGGGACAGGGGACCTACAATGAGCAGTTCTTC | CASSLGQGTYNEQFF
TRBJ1-5 | NA | TRBV6-1 | NA | 16 | TGTGCCAGCAGTGAATGGACAGCCACGACCAATCAGCCCCAGCATTTT | CASSEWTATTNQPQHF
TRBJ2-7 | NA | TRBV6-5 | NA | 14 | TGTGCCAGCAGTTCCCCCGGGGTCCCTGGGGAGCAGTACTTC | CASSSPGVPGEQYF
TRBJ1-2 | TRBD1 | TRBV11-2 | few | 12 | TGTGCCAGCAGCCATGACAGGGGTGGCTACACCTTC | CASSHDRGGYTF
TRBJ1-1 | NA | TRBV19 | NA | 14 | TGTGCCAGTAGTGACGGACAGCTGAACACTGAAGCTTTCTTT | CASSDGQLNTEAFF
TRBJ2-6 | NA | TRBV18 | few | 15 | TGTGCCAGCTCGCCCGGACAAAAGGGGGCCAACGTCCTGACTTTC | CASSPGQKGANVLTF
TRBJ2-5 | NA | TRBV12-3/TRBV12-4 | NA | 13 | TGTGCCAGCAGTTTATTCCTAGAAGAGACCCAGTACTTC | CASSLFLEETQYF
TRBJ1-1 | NA | TRBV6-5 | NA | 14 | TGTGCCAGCACCTCAGACGCGGGTAACACTGAAGCTTTCTTT | CASTSDAGNTEAFF
TRBJ2-7 | NA | TRBV21-1 | NA | 11 | TGTGCCAGCCGGGGGGACTACGAGCAGTACTTC | CASRGDYEQYF
TRBJ2-7 | NA | TRBV2 | few | 12 | TGTGCCAGCCTAGCGACCTCCTACGAGCAGTACTTC | CASLATSYEQYF
TRBJ2-1 | TRBD2 | TRBV29-1 | once | 15 | TGCAGCGTTGAAGATGGGCTAGCGGGATACAATGAGCAGTTCTTC | CSVEDGLAGYNEQFF
TRBJ2-2 | NA | TRBV19 | once | 13 | TGTGCCAGTAGTATCCAGGAGGGCGGGGAGCTGTTTTTT | CASSIQEGGELFF
TRBJ2-7 | NA | TRBV7-2 | once | 14 | TGTGCCAGCAGCTTAGATCTTTCAGACTACGAGCAGTACTTC | CASSLDLSDYEQYF
TRBJ2-3 | TRBD1 | TRBV24-1 | few | 15 | TGTGCCACCAGTGAGAGGGGGCGGTCCACAGATACGCAGTATTTT | CATSERGRSTDTQYF
TRBJ2-2 | NA | TRBV25-1 | NA | 12 | TGTGCCAGCAGTATGGGCCCCGGGGAGCTGTTTTTT | CASSMGPGELFF
TRBJ1-1 | NA | TRBV5-8 | NA | 15 | TGTGCCAGCAGCTTGAAAGCCGGAGGGCCCACTGAAGCTTTCTTT | CASSLKAGGPTEAFF
TRBJ2-7 | TRBD2 | TRBV4-3 | NA | 13 | TGCGCCAGCAGCCCCGGGCACCCGGGGGGGCAGTACTTC | CASSPGHPGGQYF
TRBJ2-7 | NA | TRBV29-1 | few | 12 | TGCAGCGTTGCGCAGGACTCCTACGAGCAGTACTTC | CSVAQDSYEQYF
TRBJ2-2 | NA | TRBV5-4 | NA | 13 | TGTGCCAGCGGGCAGCAGAACACCGGGGAGCTGTTTTTT | CASGQQNTGELFF
TRBJ2-7 | TRBD1 | TRBV27 | NA | 13 | TGTGCCAGCGGGGGACAGGGGCCCTACGAGCAGTACTTC | CASGGQGPYEQYF
TRBJ2-4 | NA | TRBV30 | NA | 12 | TGTGCCTGGACCGTAGGGAGAAACATTCAGTACTTC | CAWTVGRNIQYF
TRBJ1-3 | NA | TRBV3-1/TRBV3-2 | NA | 16 | TGTGCCAGCAGCCAAGGCCCCGGGGGCTCTGGAAACACCATATATTTT | CASSQGPGGSGNTIYF
TRBJ1-5 | TRBD1 | TRBV12-5 | few | 16 | TGTGCTAGTGGATTTGGCAGGGGGCAAAGCAATCAGCCCCAGCATTTT | CASGFGRGQSNQPQHF
TRBJ2-1 | TRBD1 | TRBV19 | once | 16 | TGTGCCAGTAGCCTAAATTGGGGACAGGGGGACAATGAGCAGTTCTTC | CASSLNWGQGDNEQFF
TRBJ2-5 | NA | TRBV12-3/TRBV12-4 | NA | 12 | TGTGCCAGCAGTTGGACTAAAGAGACCCAGTACTTC | CASSWTKETQYF
TRBJ1-2 | NA | TRBV29-1 | NA | 12 | TGCAGCGGGAGGAACGCGGACTATGGCTACACCTTC | CSGRNADYGYTF
TRBJ2-5 | NA | TRBV18 | NA | 14 | TGTGCCAGCTCACCACGGGCAACCCAAGAGACCCAGTACTTC | CASSPRATQETQYF
TRBJ2-7 | NA | TRBV5-5 | NA | 13 | TGTGCCAGCAGCCTCCCGTACGGGTCCGAGCAGTACTTC | CASSLPYGSEQYF
TRBJ1-4 | NA | TRBV5-1 | NA | 14 | TGCGCCAGCAGCACCGCAGGCGATAATGAAAAACTGTTTTTT | CASSTAGDNEKLFF
TRBJ2-7 | NA | TRBV30 | once | 16 | TGTGCCTGGAGTCCACCGTGGACAGCTACTTCCTACGAGCAGTACTTC | CAWSPPWTATSYEQYF
TRBJ2-7 | NA | TRBV5-4 | NA | 14 | TGTGCCAGCAGCGTGGAACAGGGCCCCTACGAGCAGTACTTC | CASSVEQGPYEQYF
TRBJ2-1 | TRBD2 | TRBV11-2 | NA | 17 | TGTGCCAGCAGCTTAAGACTAGCGCCAAAATCCTACAATGAGCAGTTCTTC | CASSLRLAPKSYNEQFF
TRBJ2-3 | NA | TRBV2 | NA | 12 | TGTGCCAGCAGCCAGGACAGTTCAACGCAGTATTTT | CASSQDSSTQYF
TRBJ1-1 | NA | TRBV4-3 | NA | 16 | TGCGCCAGCAGCCAAGGGCCTGCTGGGGCTAACACTGAAGCTTTCTTT | CASSQGPAGANTEAFF
TRBJ1-5 | NA | TRBV5-1 | NA | 14 | TGCGCCAGCAGCTTGAATACGGGGGATCAGCCCCAGCATTTT | CASSLNTGDQPQHF